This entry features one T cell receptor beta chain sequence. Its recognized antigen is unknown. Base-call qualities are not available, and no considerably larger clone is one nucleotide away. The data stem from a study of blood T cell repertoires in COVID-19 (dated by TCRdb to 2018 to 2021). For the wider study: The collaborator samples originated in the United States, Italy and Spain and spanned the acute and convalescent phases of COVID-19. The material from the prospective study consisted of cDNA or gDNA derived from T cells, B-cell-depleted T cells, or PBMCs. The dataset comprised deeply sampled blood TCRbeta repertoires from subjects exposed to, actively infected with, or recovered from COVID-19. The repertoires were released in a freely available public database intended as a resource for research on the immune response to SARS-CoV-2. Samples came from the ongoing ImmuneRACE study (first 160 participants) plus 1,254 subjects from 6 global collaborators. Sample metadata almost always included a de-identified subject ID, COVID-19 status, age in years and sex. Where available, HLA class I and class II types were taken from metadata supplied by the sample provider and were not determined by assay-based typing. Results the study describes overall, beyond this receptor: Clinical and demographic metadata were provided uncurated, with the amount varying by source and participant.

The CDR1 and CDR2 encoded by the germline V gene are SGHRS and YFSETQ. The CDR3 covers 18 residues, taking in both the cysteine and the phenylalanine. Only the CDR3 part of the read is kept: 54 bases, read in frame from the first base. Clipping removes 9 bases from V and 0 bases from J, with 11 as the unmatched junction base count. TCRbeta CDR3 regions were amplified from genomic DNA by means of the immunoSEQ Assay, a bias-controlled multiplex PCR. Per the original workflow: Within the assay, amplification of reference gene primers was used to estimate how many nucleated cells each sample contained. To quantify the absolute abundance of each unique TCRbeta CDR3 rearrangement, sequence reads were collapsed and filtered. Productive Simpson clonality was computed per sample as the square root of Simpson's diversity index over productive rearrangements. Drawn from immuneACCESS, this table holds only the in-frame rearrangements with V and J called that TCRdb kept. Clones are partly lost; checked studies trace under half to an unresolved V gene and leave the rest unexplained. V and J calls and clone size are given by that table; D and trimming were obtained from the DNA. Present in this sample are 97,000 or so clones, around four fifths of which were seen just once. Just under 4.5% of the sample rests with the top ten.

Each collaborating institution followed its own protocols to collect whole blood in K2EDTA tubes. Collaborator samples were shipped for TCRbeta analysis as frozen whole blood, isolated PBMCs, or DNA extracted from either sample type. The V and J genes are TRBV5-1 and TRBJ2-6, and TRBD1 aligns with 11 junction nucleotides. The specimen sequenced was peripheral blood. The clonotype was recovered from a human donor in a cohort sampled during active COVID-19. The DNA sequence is TGCGCCACCTCGGACAGGGGGCCCTCCTACTCTGGGGCCAACGTCCTGACTTTC. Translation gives CATSDRGPSYSGANVLTF. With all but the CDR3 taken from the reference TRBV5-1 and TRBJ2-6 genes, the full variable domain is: KAGVTQTPRYLIKTRGQQVTLSCSPISGHRSVSWYQQTPGQGLQFLFEYFSETQRNKGNFPGRFSGRQFSNSRSEMNVSTLELGDSALYLCATSDRGPSYSGANVLTFGAGSRLTVL.